The sequence of this T cell receptor beta chain was determined in a study of memory CD4+ T cells and cytomegalovirus serostatus (dated by TCRdb to the late 2010s). Regarding the study in general: The cohort included approximately 35 healthy adults from Belgium, of whom 9 were CMV seropositive and 24 were CMV seronegative. CD4+ memory TCRbeta repertoires of a Belgian cohort with known cytomegalovirus serostatus were sequenced in order to replicate a published TCR-based CMV serostatus classifier.

Beyond this particular receptor, the publication reports: Of 164 previously reported CMV-associated TCRbeta sequences, over 65 appeared in the CD4+ memory repertoires, each in one to five individuals. A median bootstrapped AUC of around 0.95 with a 95% CI of 0.76-1.00 was achieved on the Belgian cohort by the original-framework classifier. For predicting CMV serostatus, the median bootstrapped AUC was about 0.96 using the original framework and approximately 0.9 using a US-trained random forest. The results were interpreted as suggesting that the CMV-associated TCR signature is mostly present in the CD4+ memory repertoire. Only CD4+CD45RO+ memory cells were sequenced, in contrast to the original study, in which naive and memory CD4+ and CD8+ populations were covered.

Single viable CD3+CD4+CD8-CD45RO+ cells were sorted as memory CD4+ T cells on a FACSAria II. CMV serostatus was assessed using a Roche Elecsys assay, by which serum IgG against CMV pp150, pp28, p38 and p52 was detected. After the samples were thawed, total CD4+ T cells were enriched through positive selection using CD4 magnetic microbeads. The samples came from a different study that was designed specifically to examine the CD4+ T cell memory repertoire. Following standard operating procedures, peripheral blood mononuclear cells were isolated and cryopreserved, while serum was kept at -80 degrees C. The staining used CD3-PerCP (BW264/56), CD4-APC (RPA-T4), CD45RO-PE (UCHT1) and CD8-Pacific Orange (3B5) antibodies, and Sytox blue was used to exclude non-viable cells. Genomic DNA was extracted from sorted cells with the Quick-DNA Microprep Kit. Amplification of TCRbeta DNA was done with the immunoSEQ hsTCRbeta kit, following the protocol from the manufacturer. TCRbeta libraries were sequenced on an Illumina MiSeq instrument. As for the authors' bioinformatics: Once out-of-frame sequences had been removed, a few million distinct TCRbeta sequences were left, which works out to an average of approximately 73,000 per individual. Each individual was scored using the number of 160 or so previously reported CMV-associated TCRbeta sequences that the individual carried and the total number of productive distinct TCRbeta sequences. A beta-binomial model was reimplemented in Python, and scikit-learn random forests with default parameters were trained on data from the US cohort. Classifier performance on the Belgian cohort was summarized as median AUC with percentile confidence intervals over 10,000 bootstrap iterations. Not all clones reach the TCRdb copy of this immuneACCESS table, which keeps in-frame sequences only. Checked studies attribute under half of the gap to unresolved V genes and leave the rest unexplained. For V, J and clone size, that table is used; D and trimming come from the DNA. The table for this sample lists over 50,000 clones; just over 75% of them were counted only once. The ten most abundant clones make up 1.5% to 2% of the sample.

The trim is 5 bases for V and 3 bases for J, with a gap of 17 bases between the germline ends. CDR1 and CDR2, looked up from the germline V gene, are MDHEN and SYDVKM. The CDR3, from cysteine to phenylalanine, totals 15 residues. Only the CDR3 part of the read is kept: 45 bases, read in frame from the first base. Concerning this clone: The clone's antigen remains unknown. There are no base qualities to consult, and no much larger clone falls within one base.

The clonotype was recovered from an adult in good health and CMV-seronegative. Here the chain combines TRBV28 and TRBJ2-7, with the D gene too uncertain to name. The sequenced material came from memory CD4+ T cells from blood. The nucleotide sequence is TGTGCCAGCAGTCAGCAGCCAACGGTTCTCTACGAGCAGTACTTC. Translated, this gives CASSQQPTVLYEQYF.